This is a list of T cell receptor beta chains from one sample in a study of shared clonotypes between healthy human individuals. The data were produced by immunoSEQ multiplex PCR, yet TCRdb's version contains in-frame clones alone and is incomplete. The table lists about 820,000 clones, 90% to 95% of them singletons, with less than 25% in the top ten. The material sequenced was naive CD8+ T cells sorted from blood. These receptor sequences come from a man aged 25 to 40 in good health. The CDR3 runs from the conserved cysteine through the conserved F or W. A D gene is named only where the DNA matches it firmly. Size is stated for part of the rows, as once, few or many counts, or as a class when the clone is expanded.

d_call j_call v_call clone_size cdr3_aa cdr3_nt
TRBD1 TRBJ1-5 TRBV28 NA CASSLLPPGQGNQPQHF TGTGCCAGCAGTTTACTACCCCCGGGACAGGGAAATCAGCCCCAGCATTTT
NA TRBJ1-1 TRBV6-5 NA CASSYWGAADEAFF TGTGCCAGCAGTTACTGGGGGGCGGCGGATGAAGCTTTCTTT
TRBD2 TRBJ2-1 TRBV7-9 NA CASSLLGSGRADNNNEQFF TGTGCCAGCAGCTTACTTGGTAGCGGGAGGGCGGATAACAATAATGAGCAGTTCTTC
TRBD1 TRBJ2-1 TRBV10-3 NA CAISEPRTGVPYNEQFF TGTGCCATCAGTGAGCCGAGGACAGGGGTCCCCTACAATGAGCAGTTCTTC
TRBD1 TRBJ1-1 TRBV27 NA CASSLRRTGPTEAFF TGTGCCAGCAGTTTAAGGCGGACAGGACCGACTGAAGCTTTCTTT
NA TRBJ2-7 TRBV5-5 NA CASSLDPVYYEQYF TGTGCCAGCAGCTTGGATCCGGTCTACTACGAGCAGTACTTC
TRBD1 TRBJ2-3 TRBV10-3 NA CAISDLNRGRLGDTQYF TGTGCCATCAGCGACCTTAACAGGGGCCGCCTGGGAGATACGCAGTATTTT
TRBD2 TRBJ2-1 TRBV10-3 NA CAISELAGLADNEQFF TGTGCCATCAGTGAACTTGCGGGACTAGCGGACAATGAGCAGTTCTTC
TRBD1 TRBJ2-7 TRBV7-9 NA CASSPGGVQYF TGTGCCAGCAGTCCAGGGGGCGTGCAGTACTTC
NA TRBJ2-7 TRBV28 many CAIAPFNYEQYF TGTGCCATAGCCCCCTTTAATTACGAGCAGTACTTC
NA TRBJ1-3 TRBV7-9 NA CASSLDGSGNTIYF TGTGCCAGCAGCTTAGATGGGAGTGGAAACACCATATATTTT
NA TRBJ1-2 TRBV6-1 NA CASSEYRLANYGYTF TGTGCCAGCAGCGAATACAGATTGGCTAACTATGGCTACACCTTC
NA TRBJ2-7 TRBV29-1 NA CSARETGSYEQYF TGCAGCGCTAGGGAAACAGGGTCCTACGAGCAGTACTTC
TRBD1 TRBJ1-5 TRBV6-1 NA CASRWTGINQPQHF TGTGCCAGCAGGTGGACAGGGATTAATCAGCCCCAGCATTTT
NA TRBJ2-7 TRBV9 NA CASSDRNSYEQYF TGTGCCAGCAGCGACCGAAACAGCTACGAGCAGTACTTC
NA TRBJ2-5 TRBV30 NA CAWSEGGLETQYF TGTGCCTGGAGCGAAGGGGGGCTTGAGACCCAGTACTTC
TRBD2 TRBJ2-1 TRBV7-9 NA CASSLIGGRDRNEQFF TGTGCCAGCAGCTTAATCGGAGGGAGGGATAGAAATGAGCAGTTCTTC
TRBD1 TRBJ2-1 TRBV13 NA CASSFSTGPNYNEQFF TGTGCCAGCAGCTTCTCGACAGGGCCGAACTACAATGAGCAGTTCTTC
TRBD2 TRBJ2-1 TRBV29-1 NA CSVDGLAGGYSYNEQFF TGCAGCGTTGATGGACTAGCGGGAGGCTACTCCTACAATGAGCAGTTCTTC
TRBD1 TRBJ1-5 TRBV15 once CATRGRGNQPQHF TGTGCCACCAGGGGCAGGGGGAATCAGCCCCAGCATTTT
TRBD1 TRBJ1-2 TRBV5-1 NA CASSYRGSPLPNYGYTF TGCGCCAGCAGCTACAGGGGCTCGCCGCTCCCTAACTATGGCTACACCTTC
TRBD2 TRBJ2-7 TRBV11-2 NA CASSEALPGTSGYEQYF TGTGCCAGCAGCGAAGCCCTTCCCGGGACTAGCGGTTACGAGCAGTACTTC
TRBD1 TRBJ2-1 TRBV5-1 NA CASSRGQSSYNEQFF TGCGCCAGCAGCCGGGGACAGAGCTCCTACAATGAGCAGTTCTTC
NA TRBJ2-3 TRBV5-1 NA CASSLSGTDTQYF TGCGCCAGCAGCTTATCTGGCACAGATACGCAGTATTTT
TRBD1 TRBJ1-5 TRBV29-1 NA CSVAGQGVNQPQHF TGCAGCGTTGCGGGGCAGGGGGTCAATCAGCCCCAGCATTTT
TRBD1 TRBJ2-1 TRBV7-9 NA CASSAVDRGHFLYEQFF TGTGCCAGCAGTGCGGTGGACAGGGGGCATTTTCTTTACGAGCAGTTCTTC
TRBD1 TRBJ2-5 TRBV7-9 NA CASSSYRGASETQYF TGTGCCAGCAGCTCCTACAGGGGGGCCAGCGAGACCCAGTACTTC
TRBD1 TRBJ2-1 TRBV5-1 NA CASSFRDRGYNEQFF TGCGCCAGCAGCTTCCGGGACAGGGGTTACAATGAGCAGTTCTTC